These T cell receptor beta chains were read from a single sample in a study of neurological immune-mediated disorders. Using its own MiXCR run on the 5' RACE reads, TCRdb lists one record per CDR3 protein. The sample lists 120,000 or so distinct CDR3 sequences, roughly 3.2% occurring once. The sequenced sample was PBMCs. Receptors were obtained from a woman aged 30 to 39 with multiple sclerosis. The CDR3 runs from the conserved cysteine through the conserved F or W. Each record gives: J gene, clone size, V gene, CDR3 protein. The size entry gives how often the clone was seen (once, few, many) or a class if it is expanded.

J: TRBJ1-1; size: many; V: TRBV9; CDR3: CASSDTMTVNTEAFF
J: TRBJ2-3; size: many; V: TRBV3-1; CDR3: CASSQDRTSGTGLYTQYF
J: TRBJ2-1; size: few; V: TRBV20-1; CDR3: CSARYGGGYNEQFF
J: TRBJ1-2; size: many; V: TRBV3-1; CDR3: CASSRYSAYGYTF
J: TRBJ2-1; size: many; V: TRBV5-1; CDR3: CASSLIETGDSYNEQFF
J: TRBJ2-5; size: many; V: TRBV12-3/TRBV12-4; CDR3: CASTPSHRGETQYF
J: TRBJ2-1; size: many; V: TRBV6-1; CDR3: CAGRTSGNNEQFF
J: TRBJ1-2; size: many; V: TRBV5-1; CDR3: CASSSHTSNYGYTF
J: TRBJ2-5; size: many; V: TRBV20-1; CDR3: CSARGLLAAKETQYF
J: TRBJ2-3; size: many; V: TRBV7-2; CDR3: CASSFLAGGGADTQYF
J: TRBJ2-7; size: many; V: TRBV7-6; CDR3: CASSLLTDSYEQYF
J: TRBJ1-1; size: many; V: TRBV4-3; CDR3: CASSQSVSSNSMNTEAFF
J: TRBJ2-2; size: many; V: TRBV20-1; CDR3: CSAPTGASPVDTGELFF
J: TRBJ1-1; size: many; V: TRBV10-2; CDR3: CASSEQGARPEAFF
J: TRBJ1-2; size: many; V: TRBV15; CDR3: CATSEPRNYGYTF
J: TRBJ2-5; size: many; V: TRBV29-1; CDR3: CSVTKGIGQETQYF
J: TRBJ1-1; size: many; V: TRBV5-1; CDR3: CASSLGRGPSTEAFF